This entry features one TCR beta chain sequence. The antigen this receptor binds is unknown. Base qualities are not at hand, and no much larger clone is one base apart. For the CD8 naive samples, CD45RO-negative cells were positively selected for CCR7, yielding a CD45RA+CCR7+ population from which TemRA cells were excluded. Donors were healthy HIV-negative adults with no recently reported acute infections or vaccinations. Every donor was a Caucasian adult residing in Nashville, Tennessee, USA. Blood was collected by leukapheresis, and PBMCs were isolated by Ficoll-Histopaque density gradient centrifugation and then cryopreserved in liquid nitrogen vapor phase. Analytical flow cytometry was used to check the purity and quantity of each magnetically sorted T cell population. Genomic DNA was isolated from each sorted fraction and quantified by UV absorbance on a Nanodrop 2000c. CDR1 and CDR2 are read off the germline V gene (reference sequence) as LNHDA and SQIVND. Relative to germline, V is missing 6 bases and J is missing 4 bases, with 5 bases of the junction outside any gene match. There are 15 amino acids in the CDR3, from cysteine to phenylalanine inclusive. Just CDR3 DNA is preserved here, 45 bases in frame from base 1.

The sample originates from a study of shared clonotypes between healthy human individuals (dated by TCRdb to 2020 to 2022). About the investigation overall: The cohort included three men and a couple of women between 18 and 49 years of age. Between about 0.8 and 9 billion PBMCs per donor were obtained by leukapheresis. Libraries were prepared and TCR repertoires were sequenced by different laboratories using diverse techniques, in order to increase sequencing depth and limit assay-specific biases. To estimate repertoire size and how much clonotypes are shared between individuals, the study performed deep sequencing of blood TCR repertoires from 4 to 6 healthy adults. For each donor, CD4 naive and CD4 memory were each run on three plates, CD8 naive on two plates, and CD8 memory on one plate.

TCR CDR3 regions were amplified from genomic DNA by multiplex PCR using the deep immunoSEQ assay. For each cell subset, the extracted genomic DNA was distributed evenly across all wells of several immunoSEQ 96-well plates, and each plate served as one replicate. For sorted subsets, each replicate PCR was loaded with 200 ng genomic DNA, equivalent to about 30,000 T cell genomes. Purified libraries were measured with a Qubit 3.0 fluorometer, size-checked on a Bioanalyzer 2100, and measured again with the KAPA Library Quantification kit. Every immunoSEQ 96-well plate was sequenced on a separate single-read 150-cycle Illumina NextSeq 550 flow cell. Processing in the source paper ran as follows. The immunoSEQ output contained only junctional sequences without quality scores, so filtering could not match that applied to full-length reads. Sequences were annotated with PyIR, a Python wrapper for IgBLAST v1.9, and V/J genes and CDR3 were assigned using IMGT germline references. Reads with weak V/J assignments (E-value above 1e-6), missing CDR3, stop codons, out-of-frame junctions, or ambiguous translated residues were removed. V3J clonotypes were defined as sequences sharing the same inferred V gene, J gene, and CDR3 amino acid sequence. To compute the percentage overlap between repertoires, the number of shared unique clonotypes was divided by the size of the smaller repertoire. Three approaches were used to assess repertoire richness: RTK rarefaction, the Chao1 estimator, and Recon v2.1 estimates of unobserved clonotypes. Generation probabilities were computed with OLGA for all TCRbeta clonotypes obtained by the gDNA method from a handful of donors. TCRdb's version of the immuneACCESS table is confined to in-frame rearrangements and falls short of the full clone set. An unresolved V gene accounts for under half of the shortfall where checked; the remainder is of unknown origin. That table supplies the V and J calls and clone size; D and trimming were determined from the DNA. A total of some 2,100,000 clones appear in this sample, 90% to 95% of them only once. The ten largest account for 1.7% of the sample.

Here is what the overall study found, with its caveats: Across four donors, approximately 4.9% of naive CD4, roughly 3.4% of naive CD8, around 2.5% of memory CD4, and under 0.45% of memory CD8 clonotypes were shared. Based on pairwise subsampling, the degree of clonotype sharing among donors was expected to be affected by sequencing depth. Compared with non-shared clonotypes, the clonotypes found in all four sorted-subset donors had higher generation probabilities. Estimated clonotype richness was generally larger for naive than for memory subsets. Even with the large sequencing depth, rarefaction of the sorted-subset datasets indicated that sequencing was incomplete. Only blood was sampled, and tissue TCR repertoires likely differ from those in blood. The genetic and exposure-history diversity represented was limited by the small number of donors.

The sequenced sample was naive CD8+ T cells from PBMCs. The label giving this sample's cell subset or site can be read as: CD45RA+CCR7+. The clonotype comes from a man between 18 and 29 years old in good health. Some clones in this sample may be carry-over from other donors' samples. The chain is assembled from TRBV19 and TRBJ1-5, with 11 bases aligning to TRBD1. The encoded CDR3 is CASRQDRGLNQPQHF. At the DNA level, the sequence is TGTGCCAGTAGGCAGGACAGGGGGCTTAATCAGCCCCAGCATTTT. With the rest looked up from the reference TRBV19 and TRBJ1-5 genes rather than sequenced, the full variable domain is DGGITQSPKYLFRKEGQNVTLSCEQNLNHDAMYWYRQDPGQGLRLIYYSQIVNDFQKGDIAEGYSVSREKKESFPLTVTSAQKNPTAFYLCASRQDRGLNQPQHFGDGTRLSIL.